The sequence of this T cell receptor (beta chain) was determined in a study of identifying expanded T cells in peripheral blood. Study-wide results and caveats: Over two and four weeks, about 17 and 20 clones changed, versus around 1.3 between replicates. Variance in clone template counts between approximately 2-week samples significantly increased with total template count across all healthy donors.

V lost 5 bases and J 0 bases, leaving 8 bases between the germline ends. CDR3 length: 14 amino acids. In germline, CDR1 is MDHEN, CDR2 SYDVKM. No infections or other immune events were documented during collection. Measured with immunoSEQ multiplex PCR; TCRdb has only the in-frame clones, and not every one. The sample records 81,000 or so clones, roughly 89% being singletons. Points on this clone: Its antigen is still unknown.

This TCR derives from a person aged 18 to 70 in good health. This rearrangement joins TRBV28 to TRBJ2-1; D is undetermined. The specimen sequenced was blood. The DNA of the CDR3 is TGTGCCAGCAGTCTGACACTCTCCTACAATGAGCAGTTCTTC. Encoded protein: CASSLTLSYNEQFF.